This T cell receptor beta chain was obtained from a study of T cells after yellow fever vaccination. Universal primer sites and UMIs were introduced during 5'RACE template-switching synthesis of TCR cDNA. Via MiXCR, TCRdb re-called the 5' RACE reads, giving one row per CDR3 protein. The table lists a few hundred thousand distinct CDR3 sequences, around 7% of them singletons. This CDR3 spans 15 amino acids. Germline V gene data show CDR1 as LGHDT and CDR2 as YNNKEL (reference sequence). The ends were cut back, 5 bases at V and 0 bases at J, with 11 bases in the middle. The V and J genes are TRBV3-1 and TRBJ2-4; no clear D gene. This sequence was found in a man younger than 45 who received the YFV17D yellow fever vaccine. The sequencing used CD4+ T cells sorted from PBMCs, collected 15 days after the yellow fever booster vaccination. DNA of the CDR3: TGTGCCAGCAGCGACGTGTTTTTAGCCAAAAACATTCAGTACTTC. It codes for CASSDVFLAKNIQYF.